This entry is about one TCR beta chain. The antigen is unknown. This record comes from a study of T cells expressing NK-cell markers. Overall study context: Researchers got TCR beta repertoires out of sorted CD3+CD56+NKG2C+, CD3+CD56+NKG2C- and CD3+CD56-NKG2C+ T cells.

5'RACE template switching with UMIs generated TCR beta cDNA. TCRdb reprocessed the 5' RACE reads, keeping one entry per CDR3 protein, no DNA. Its clone listing holds around 100,000 distinct CDR3 sequences. Notes on the study in general: Uncertainty persisted over the HCMV specificity of expanded NKG2C+ T cell clones. There were a handful of donors in whom these clonotypes also led the CD3+CD56-NKG2C+ fraction.

This CDR3 contains 13 residues. CDR1 MNHEY and CDR2 SMNVEV come from the germline V gene (reference sequence). Sequencing was done on a sample of blood T cells: a sorted CD56 or NKG2C T cell subset, CD4+ or CD8+ T cells, or bulk PBMC T cells (not recorded which). The chain recombines TRBV27 with TRBJ1-5; TCRdb calls TRBD1, which cannot be checked without DNA. The clonotype comes from a woman between 18 and 70 years old in good health. The CDR3 is CASSTGPTQPQHF.